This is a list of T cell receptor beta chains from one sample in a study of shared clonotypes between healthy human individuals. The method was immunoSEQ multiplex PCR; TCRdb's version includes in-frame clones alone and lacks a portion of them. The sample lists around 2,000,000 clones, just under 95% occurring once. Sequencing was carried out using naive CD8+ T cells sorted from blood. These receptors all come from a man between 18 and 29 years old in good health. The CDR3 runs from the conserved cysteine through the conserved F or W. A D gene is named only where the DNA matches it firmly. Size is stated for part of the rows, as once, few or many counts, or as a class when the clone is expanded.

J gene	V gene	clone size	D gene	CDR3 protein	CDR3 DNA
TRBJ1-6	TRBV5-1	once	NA	CASSLTTDYNSPLHF	TGCGCCAGCAGCCTCACGACAGATTATAATTCACCCCTCCACTTT
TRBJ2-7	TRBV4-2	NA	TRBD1	CASSPPGQAIYEQYF	TGTGCCAGCAGCCCACCGGGACAGGCGATCTACGAGCAGTACTTC
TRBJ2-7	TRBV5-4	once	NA	CASSATGYEQYF	TGTGCCAGCAGCGCCACAGGGTACGAGCAGTACTTC
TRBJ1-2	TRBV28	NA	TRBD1	CASSFTPGQATF	TGTGCCAGCAGTTTTACCCCCGGACAGGCAACCTTC
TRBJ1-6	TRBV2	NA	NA	CASSEPGLGNSPLHF	TGTGCCAGCAGTGAGCCAGGGCTGGGCAATTCACCCCTCCACTTT
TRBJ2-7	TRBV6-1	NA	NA	CASGGTGYEQYF	TGTGCCAGCGGAGGAACAGGCTACGAGCAGTACTTC
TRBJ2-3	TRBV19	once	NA	CASSQQGGGTDTQYF	TGTGCCAGTAGCCAACAGGGAGGGGGCACAGATACGCAGTATTTT
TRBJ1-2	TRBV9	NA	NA	CASSVDDTHYTF	TGTGCCAGCAGCGTAGATGACACCCACTACACCTTC
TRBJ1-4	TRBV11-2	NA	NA	CASSLEPGVDEKLFF	TGTGCCAGCAGCTTAGAGCCAGGGGTCGATGAAAAACTGTTTTTT
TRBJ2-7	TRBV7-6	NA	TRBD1	CASSSGTESYEQYF	TGTGCCAGCAGCTCGGGGACAGAGTCCTACGAGCAGTACTTC
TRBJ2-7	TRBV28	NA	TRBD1	CASSFSGQGAYEQYF	TGTGCCAGCAGTTTTTCGGGACAGGGGGCCTACGAGCAGTACTTC
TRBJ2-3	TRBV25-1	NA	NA	CASPGRRRTDTQYF	TGTGCCAGCCCGGGAAGGAGGCGCACAGATACGCAGTATTTT
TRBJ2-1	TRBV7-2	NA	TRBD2	CASKTSGTYNEQFF	TGTGCCAGCAAGACTAGCGGAACTTACAATGAGCAGTTCTTC
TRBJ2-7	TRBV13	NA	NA	CASSLHSSEQYF	TGTGCCAGCAGCCTACACAGCTCCGAGCAGTACTTC
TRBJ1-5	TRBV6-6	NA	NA	CASSVPRGGGQPQHF	TGTGCCAGCAGTGTTCCGCGGGGAGGAGGGCAGCCCCAGCATTTT
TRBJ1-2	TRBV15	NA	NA	CATSRRSWQTNYGYTF	TGTGCCACCAGCAGACGCTCTTGGCAGACTAACTATGGCTACACCTTC
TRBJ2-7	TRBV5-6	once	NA	CASSLGPDLVGEQYF	TGTGCCAGCAGCTTGGGGCCGGACCTCGTCGGCGAGCAGTACTTC
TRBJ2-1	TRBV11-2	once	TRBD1	CASSSGTGLYNEQFF	TGTGCCAGCAGCTCCGGGACAGGACTATACAATGAGCAGTTCTTC